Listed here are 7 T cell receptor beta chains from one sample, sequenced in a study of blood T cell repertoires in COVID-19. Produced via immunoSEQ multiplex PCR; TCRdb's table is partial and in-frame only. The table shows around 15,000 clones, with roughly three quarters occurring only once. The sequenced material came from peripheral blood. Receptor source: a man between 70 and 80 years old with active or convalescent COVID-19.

In DNA form, the CDR3 reads TGCGCCAGCAGCGGGGGGACTAGCGGGACGGAGACCCAGTACTTC. This sequence encodes CASSGGTSGTETQYF. The V and J genes are TRBV5-1 and TRBJ2-5; 13 bases are shared with TRBD2. CDR3 length: 15 residues. The J segment lost 5 bases and the V segment lost 4 bases, leaving 5 bases of the junction unmatched. CDR1 and CDR2 (germline): SGHRS, YFSETQ.

The CDR3: CASSLAVRGTGELFF. CDR3 bases: TGCGCCAGCAGCTTGGCGGTCAGGGGGACCGGGGAGCTGTTTTTT. The gene calls are TRBV5-1 and TRBJ2-2, with 7 bases fitting TRBD1. The CDR3 is 15 amino acids. After removal of 0 bases from V and 5 bases from J, the junction contained 4 bases not matched to a gene. The germline V gene encodes CDR1 SGHRS and CDR2 YFSETQ.

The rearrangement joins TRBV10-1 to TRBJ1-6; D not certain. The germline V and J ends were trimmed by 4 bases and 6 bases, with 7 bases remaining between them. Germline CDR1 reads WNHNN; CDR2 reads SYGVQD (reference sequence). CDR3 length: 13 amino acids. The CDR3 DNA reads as TGCGCCAGCAGTGCCACTCTTAATTCACCCCTCCACTTT. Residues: CASSATLNSPLHF.

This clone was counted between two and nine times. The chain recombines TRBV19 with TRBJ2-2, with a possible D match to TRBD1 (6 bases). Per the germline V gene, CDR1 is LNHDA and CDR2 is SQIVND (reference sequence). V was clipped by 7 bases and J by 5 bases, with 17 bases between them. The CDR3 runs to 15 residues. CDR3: CASTLRTEPTGELFF. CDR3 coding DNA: TGTGCCAGTACTCTCCGGACAGAGCCGACCGGGGAGCTGTTTTTT.

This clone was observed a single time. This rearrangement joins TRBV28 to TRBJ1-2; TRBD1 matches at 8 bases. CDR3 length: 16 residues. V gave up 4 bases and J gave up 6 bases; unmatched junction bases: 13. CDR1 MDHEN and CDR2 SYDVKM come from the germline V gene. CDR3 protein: CASSSLNPTGENGYTF. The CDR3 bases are TGTGCCAGCAGTTCCCTGAACCCGACAGGGGAGAATGGCTACACCTTC.

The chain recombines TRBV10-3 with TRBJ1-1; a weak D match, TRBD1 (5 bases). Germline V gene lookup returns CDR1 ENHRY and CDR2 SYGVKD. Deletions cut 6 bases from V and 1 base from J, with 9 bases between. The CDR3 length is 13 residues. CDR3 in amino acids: CAISPTENTEAFF. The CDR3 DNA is TGTGCCATCAGCCCGACAGAGAACACTGAAGCTTTCTTT.

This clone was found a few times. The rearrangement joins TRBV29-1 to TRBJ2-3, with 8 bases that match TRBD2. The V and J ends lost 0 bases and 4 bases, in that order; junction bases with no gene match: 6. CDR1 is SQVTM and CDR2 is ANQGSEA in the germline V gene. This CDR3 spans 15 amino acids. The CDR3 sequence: CSVEDGLAVADTQYF. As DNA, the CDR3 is TGCAGCGTTGAAGATGGACTAGCTGTCGCAGATACGCAGTATTTT.